Described below is a single T cell receptor beta chain sequence and its context. Its antigen is currently not known. No much larger clone is present one base from it, and per-base qualities are unavailable. Receptor amplification or capture employed the immunoSEQ multiplex PCR assay. To provide template for TCR sequencing, every sample had RNA extracted and reverse transcribed into cDNA. First-strand cDNA was synthesized using SuperScript III with a 2:1 mix of oligo-dT and random hexamers. A synthetic immune receptor repertoire was used to assess amplification bias, and residual bias was removed computationally. The original pipeline was this. Raw reads were preprocessed to remove errors, and CDR3 was defined according to IMGT conventions as the region from the conserved cysteine to phenylalanine. To get clonality, Shannon entropy was normalized by log2 of the number of productive unique TCRs and the result was subtracted from 1. CD4 or CD8 identity of scalp clones was inferred by cross-referencing scalp TCRbeta sequences with sorted blood CD4 and CD8 repertoires. The source is immuneACCESS, and TCRdb retained only in-frame sequences with V and J called. Part of the clones is not carried over; for the studies checked, unresolved V genes explain less than half of this, and the remainder is unexplained. The DNA was the basis for D and trimming; V, J and clone size are from that table. This sample is represented by 200,000 to 250,000 clones; more than 45% of them were singletons. Clones ranked in the top ten supply 1.6% of the sample.

The CDR3 has 16 amino acids, counting the end cysteine and phenylalanine. Solely the CDR3 DNA is kept, with 48 bases framed from the first base. According to the germline V gene, CDR1 reads SGDLS and CDR2 reads YYNGEE. V sheds 3 bases and J sheds 2 bases, leaving 17 bases between their ends. The source of the sample is a study of CD8+ T cells in alopecia areata (dated by TCRdb to the late 2010s). With respect to the entire study: Treated patients were enrolled in an open-label pilot trial of oral tofacitinib, 5 to 10 mg twice daily, for moderate-to-severe alopecia areata. Patients stayed on tofacitinib for 6 to 18 months and then had 6 months of follow-up off drug so that delayed response and recurrence could be assessed. For the treated patients, the SALT score, which quantifies what percentage of scalp surface area is affected, served as the measure of disease severity. To study T cell clonal expansion in alopecia areata, the researchers applied high-throughput TCRbeta sequencing to both the C3H/HeJ mouse model and human patients. Human TCRbeta sequencing covered scalp tissue and sorted CD4+ and CD8+ peripheral blood T cells from patchy and totalis/universalis alopecia areata patients and healthy controls. Biopsies were taken from tofacitinib-treated patients at baseline and at 4 and 24 weeks of treatment, and a later scalp biopsy was taken in several of the tofacitinib-treated patients. Clonality in the scalp was compared among normal scalp (n=4), patchy alopecia areata scalp (n=8), and alopecia totalis/universalis scalp (n=8). RNA came from the PAXgene miRNA kit for fixed scalp, the miRNeasy kit for PBMCs, and the RNeasy kit for mouse skin. immunoSEQ multiplex PCR using 35 Vbeta forward primers and 13 Jbeta reverse primers was used to amplify TCRbeta CDR3 regions. Findings and caveats that apply to the study as a whole: Lesional scalp, especially in alopecia totalis/universalis, showed higher clonality and more expanded CD8+ clones than normal scalp, suggesting antigenic drive. The treated cohort was small, with a single nonresponder, so links between baseline CD8+ expansion and response need larger studies. Tofacitinib significantly lowered scalp clonality and the number of expanded CD8+ clones among the top 100 scalp clones. Many expanded lesional clones persisted in scalp and blood during tofacitinib treatment, which may partly explain relapse after stopping treatment. Shared TCR sequences between patients were less evident than in mice, which may be partly attributable to HLA diversity in the patient population. Scalp TCR repertoire analysis is complicated because resident alphabeta T cells in normal human skin are also sequenced, whereas mouse skin is dominated by gammadelta T cells.

The time point label of this sample denotes: roughly 27 days on oral tofacitinib. In light of the paper, this sample's treatment or condition label describes: oral pan-JAK inhibitor, 5-10 mg twice daily. From alopecia areata patients, peripheral blood was collected along with lesional scalp punch biopsies. PBMCs were isolated by density centrifugation and stained for CD3, CD4 and CD8, after which CD4+ and CD8+ T cells were sorted on a FACSAria. The sample in question was CD4+ T cells sorted from blood, obtained at week 4, from a patient treated with tofacitinib. The chain is made from TRBV9 and TRBJ2-5; the D gene is not confidently resolved. The origin of this receptor is a human donor with alopecia areata. The bases read TGTGCCAGCAGCGCAACATCACTCGGACCTCAAGAGACCCAGTACTTC. This sequence encodes CASSATSLGPQETQYF.